The present TCR beta chain was sequenced within a study of Graves' ophthalmopathy and Graves' hyperthyroidism. RNA transcripts served as template for amplifying TCR beta CDR3 sequences. Amplification began with first-round RT-PCR using HTBI primers, then second-round multiplex PCR was performed. From the multiplex PCR reads, TCRdb called clonotypes with MiXCR, one entry per CDR3 protein. The sample lists over a million distinct CDR3 sequences; approximately 35% were seen once. In this sample, this clonotype turned up many times. The germline V gene has CDR1 LGHNT and CDR2 FRNRAP. Trimming took 1 base from V and 8 from J, leaving 8 bases between them. This CDR3 comprises 12 residues. Reliance was placed on clinical symptoms, serum thyroxine, TRAb, thyroid ultrasound and orbital computed tomography for diagnosis.

The origin of this receptor is an adult man with Graves' hyperthyroidism. Specimen: peripheral blood or thyroid tissue (not recorded which). V usage is TRBV12-5 and J usage is TRBJ2-5; D is undetermined. The CDR3 protein is CASGLDTLTQYF. The CDR3 region has the DNA TGTGCTAGTGGTTTGGACACCCTTACCCAGTACTTC.